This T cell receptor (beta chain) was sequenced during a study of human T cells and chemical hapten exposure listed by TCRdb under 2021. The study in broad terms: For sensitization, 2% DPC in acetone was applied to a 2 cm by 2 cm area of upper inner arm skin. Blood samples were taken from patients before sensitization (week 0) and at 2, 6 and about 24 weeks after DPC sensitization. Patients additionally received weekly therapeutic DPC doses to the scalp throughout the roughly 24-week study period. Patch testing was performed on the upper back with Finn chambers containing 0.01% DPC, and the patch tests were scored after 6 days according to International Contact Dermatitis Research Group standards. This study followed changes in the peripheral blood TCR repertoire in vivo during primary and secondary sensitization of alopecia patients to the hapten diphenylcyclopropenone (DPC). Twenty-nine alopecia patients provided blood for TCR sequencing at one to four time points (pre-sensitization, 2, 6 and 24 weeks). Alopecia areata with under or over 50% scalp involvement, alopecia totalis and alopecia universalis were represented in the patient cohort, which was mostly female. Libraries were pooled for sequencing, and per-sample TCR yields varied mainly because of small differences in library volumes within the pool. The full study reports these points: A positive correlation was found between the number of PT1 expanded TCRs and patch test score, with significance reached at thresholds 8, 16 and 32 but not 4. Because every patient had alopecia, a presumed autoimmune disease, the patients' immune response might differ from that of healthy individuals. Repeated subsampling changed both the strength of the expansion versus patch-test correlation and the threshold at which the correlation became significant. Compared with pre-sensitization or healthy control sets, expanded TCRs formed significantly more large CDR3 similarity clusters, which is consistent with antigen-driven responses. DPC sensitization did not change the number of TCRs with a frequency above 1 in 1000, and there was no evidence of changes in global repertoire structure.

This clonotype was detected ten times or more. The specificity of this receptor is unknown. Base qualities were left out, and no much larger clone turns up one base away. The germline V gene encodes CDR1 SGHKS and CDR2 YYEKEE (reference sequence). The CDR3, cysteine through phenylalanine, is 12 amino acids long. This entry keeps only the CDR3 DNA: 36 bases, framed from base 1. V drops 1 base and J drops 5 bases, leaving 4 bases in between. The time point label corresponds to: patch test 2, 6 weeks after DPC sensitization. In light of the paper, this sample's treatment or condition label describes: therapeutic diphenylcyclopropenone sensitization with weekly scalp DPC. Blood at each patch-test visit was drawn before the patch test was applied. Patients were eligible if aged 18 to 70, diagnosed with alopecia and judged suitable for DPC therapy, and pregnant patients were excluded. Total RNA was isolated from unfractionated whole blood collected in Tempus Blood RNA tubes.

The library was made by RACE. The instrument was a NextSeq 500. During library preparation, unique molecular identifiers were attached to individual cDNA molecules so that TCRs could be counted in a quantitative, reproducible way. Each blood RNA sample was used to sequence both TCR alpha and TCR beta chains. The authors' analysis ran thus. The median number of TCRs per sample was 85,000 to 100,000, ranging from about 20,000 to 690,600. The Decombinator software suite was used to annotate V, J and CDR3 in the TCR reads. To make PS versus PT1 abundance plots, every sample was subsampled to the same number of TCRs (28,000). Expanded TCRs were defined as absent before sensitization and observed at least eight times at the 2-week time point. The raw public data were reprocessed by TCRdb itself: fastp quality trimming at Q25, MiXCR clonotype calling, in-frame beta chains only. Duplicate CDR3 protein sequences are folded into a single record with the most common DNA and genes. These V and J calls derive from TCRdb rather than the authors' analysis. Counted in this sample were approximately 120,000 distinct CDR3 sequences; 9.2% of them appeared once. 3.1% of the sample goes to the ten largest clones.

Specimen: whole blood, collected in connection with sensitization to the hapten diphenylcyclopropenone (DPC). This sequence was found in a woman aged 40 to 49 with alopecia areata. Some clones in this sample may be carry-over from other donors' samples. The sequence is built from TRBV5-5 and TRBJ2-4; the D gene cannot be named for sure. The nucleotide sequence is TGTGCCAGCAGCTTGCCGCAAAACATTCAGTACTTC. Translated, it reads CASSLPQNIQYF.